The next 10 T cell receptor beta chains were all read from a single sample in a study of T cell repertoires in cytomegalovirus infection. TCRdb itself ran the reads through MiXCR, one entry per CDR3 protein. The sample lists about 600,000 distinct CDR3 sequences, roughly 24% occurring once. Sequencing was done on a sample of CD8+ T cells from PBMCs. The receptors originated from a human donor in good health (CMV status not recorded). Some clones in this sample may be carry-over from other donors' samples.

This clonotype showed up just once. The chain uses TRBV14 and TRBJ2-3, with 7 bases aligning to TRBD1. There are 19 residues in the CDR3. Germline assignment: CDR1 SGHDN and CDR2 FVKESK. J was trimmed by 3 bases and V by 0 bases; bases with no gene match: 15. The CDR3 DNA is TGTGCCAGCAGCCAAGATGGACCCGGAGGACAGGTGGGGACAGATACGCAGTATTTT. It translates to CASSQDGPGGQVGTDTQYF.

In its sample, this clonotype was seen a few times. CDR3 protein: CASKAPDTQYF. CDR3 nucleotides: TGTGCCAGCAAAGCCCCAGATACGCAGTATTTT. V gene TRBV2 combines with J gene TRBJ2-3; D is unclear. The CDR3 has 11 residues. Looked up from germline, CDR1 is SNHLY and CDR2 is FYNNEI. V gave up 7 bases and J gave up 4 bases, with 6 bases separating them.

The sample holds a few counts of this clonotype. This chain joins TRBV19 and TRBJ2-6, with D tentatively TRBD2 (5 bases). V was pared by 0 bases and J by 2 bases, with 11 bases between. Per the germline V gene, CDR1 is LNHDA and CDR2 is SQIVND (reference sequence). This CDR3 contains 17 residues. CDR3 sequence reads: CASSIDSWGAGANVLTF. DNA of the CDR3: TGTGCCAGTAGTATAGATTCATGGGGAGCTGGGGCCAACGTCCTGACTTTC.

The gene calls are TRBV6-5 and TRBJ2-3; TRBD2 agrees at 13 bases. The CDR3 totals 19 residues. The V gene's germline CDR1 is MNHEY and CDR2 SVGAGI. Trimming cost V 0 bases and J 2 bases; bases outside gene matches: 8. DNA for the CDR3: TGTGCCAGCAGTTACTCCGGACTAGCGGGGGCCACGAACACAGATACGCAGTATTTT. It translates to CASSYSGLAGATNTDTQYF.

There are many counts of this clonotype. The chain employs TRBV12-5 and TRBJ1-2, with unresolved D. The V gene lost 6 bases and the J gene lost 2 bases, with 16 bases spanning the gap. The CDR3 runs 15 residues. Looked up from germline, CDR1 is LGHNT and CDR2 is FRNRAP. CDR3 sequence (DNA): TGTGCTAGTGGCCTTACAGAGAAGTGGAACTATGGCTACACCTTC. This codes for CASGLTEKWNYGYTF.

This clonotype was detected many times. The chain is built from TRBV7-6 and TRBJ2-1, with 8 bases aligning to TRBD1. CDR1 is SGHVS, CDR2 FNYEAQ, per germline. This CDR3 is built from 15 residues. V lost 5 bases, J lost 3 bases, and 6 bases stayed unmatched. CDR3 DNA: TGTGCCAGCAGCCTAGACAGGGGCGGCTACAATGAGCAGTTCTTC. Protein sequence: CASSLDRGGYNEQFF.

This clonotype has only a few counts. The V gene is TRBV4-2, the J gene TRBJ2-1; 11 bases are shared with TRBD2. Per the germline V gene, CDR1 is LGHNA and CDR2 is YNFKEQ. V lost 4 bases, J lost 4 bases, and 3 bases stayed unmatched. This CDR3 region has 15 residues. The CDR3 loop is CASSLSGGEYNEQFF. The CDR3 DNA reads TGTGCCAGCAGCCTTAGCGGGGGGGAATACAATGAGCAGTTCTTC.

The chain is built from TRBV10-3 and TRBJ2-1, with 11 bases fitting TRBD2. V lost 7 bases and J lost 4; bases outside the gene matches: 9. The CDR3 totals 16 residues. Germline CDR1 ENHRY, CDR2 SYGVKD. This chain's CDR3 is CAITETSGVPYNEQFF. The CDR3 coding sequence is TGTGCCATCACCGAGACTAGCGGGGTACCATACAATGAGCAGTTCTTC.

On this clonotype: Germline and junction disagree at one end, which may indicate a read error. The rearrangement uses TRBV29-1 and TRBJ2-7; no definite D call. There are 12 residues in the CDR3. Germline V CDR1 and CDR2: SQVTM, ANQGSEA. CDR3 in DNA: TGCAGCGTTGCCTGGGTCTCCAACGAGCAGTACTTC. It translates to CSVAWVSNEQYF.

There are many counts of this clonotype. This chain connects TRBV6-1 to TRBJ2-7; no clear D. There are 13 residues in the CDR3. CDR1 and CDR2 from the germline V gene are MNHNS and SASEGT. Trimming left V 2 bases short and J 0 bases short, with 5 bases between. The CDR3 protein is CASSEWSSYEQYV. Written as DNA, the CDR3 is TGTGCCAGCAGTGAATGGAGCTCCTACGAGCAGTACGTC.